The T cell receptor beta chain under discussion was sequenced for a study of blood T cells in healthy people across ages (dated by TCRdb to about 2015). Regarding the study in general: Template switching captured roughly one uniquely barcoded TCR beta cDNA molecule per two T cells in model experiments. Age-related changes in TCR beta repertoire diversity were measured in the study by deep sequencing normalized with unique cDNA molecular identifiers. The donors were split into four age groups: young (average around 15 years), middle-aged (around 37), aged (roughly 65) and long-lived (more than 80). Donors of different ages were randomly distributed across sequencing lanes to avoid experimental bias. The study analyzed two additional independent replicas of 1 million unique cDNA reads from the same blood draw for two donors, one aged 18 to 30 and one aged 80 or older. Study-wide findings and limitations: Compared with the aged group, more naive CD4+ T cells, fewer expanded clones and increased TCR diversity were shown by the long-lived group, suggesting age selection. Observed TCR beta diversity per million T cells fell roughly linearly with age, and a significant reduction was already apparent by age roughly 41. There was a strong correlation between observed TCR beta diversity and the percentage of naive T cells measured by flow cytometry. Estimates of total diversity from one million sequenced T cells were regarded as lower bounds and underestimates. Bulk unsorted PBMC profiling prevented conclusive comparison of naive and antigen-experienced compartments. Because the CMV infection status of the donors was unknown, age-related changes in expanded clonotypes may potentially have been confounded.

Of note for this clonotype: Its antigen is not yet known. Per-base quality was not reported, and no clone a single base away is much larger than it.

The roughly 39 donors, aged about 6 to 95 years, were systemically healthy Caucasian individuals from Russia. Each donor gave approximately 9.3 milliliters of peripheral blood, collected into EDTA-treated Vacutainer tubes. PBMCs were isolated by Ficoll-Paque density-gradient centrifugation, with at least 6 million obtained per sample. Trizol reagent was used to extract total RNA from PBMCs, with at least 5 micrograms per sample. For every donor, flow cytometry on a PBMC aliquot measured the percentage of naive CD45RAhigh/CD27high T cells. Libraries were made using 5' RACE. The reads were generated on an Illumina HiSeq 2500. A second PCR of roughly 6 to 11 cycles was run with a J-beta primer mix and a sample-barcoded 5' primer. A template-switch 5' adaptor carrying 12 random nucleotides introduced a unique molecular identifier onto each TCR beta cDNA molecule. Each sample yielded at least 2.5 million CDR3-containing paired-end reads. First-strand cDNA was synthesized from all RNA with the Mint cDNA synthesis kit, primed by a TRBC-specific oligonucleotide. Following uracil-DNA glycosylase treatment, all cDNA underwent a first 18-cycle PCR with the universal primers M1SS and BC2_uni_R. Per the source publication's procedure: For normalization, 1 million high-quality reads, each with a distinct molecular identifier, were randomly selected from each sample. Reads with shared molecular identifiers were discarded instead of being binned into consensus sequences. MiTCR, run with a Q25 quality threshold and the strictest error-elimination algorithm, handled CDR3 identification, clonotype clustering and error correction. Lower-bound total TCR beta diversity was estimated with a nonparametric unseen species model using Euler transformation. The public sequencing data were trimmed at Q25 with fastp and processed into clonotypes with MiXCR by TCRdb, which kept only in-frame beta chains. For every CDR3 protein sequence, its rows merge into one entry that carries the most common genes and DNA. For this entry, the V and J calls and clone size follow TCRdb and not the study's own pipeline. This sample has about 2 million distinct CDR3 sequences in its table, and around half of those were observed once. The ten largest clonotypes hold roughly 2.1% of the sample.

The CDR3, from cysteine to phenylalanine, totals 14 residues. The CDR3 DNA has 42 bases and is translated from base 1. Looking up the germline V gene (reference sequence) yields CDR1 LNHDA and CDR2 SQIVND. Unmatched junction bases come to 8, with V trimmed by 8 bases and J by 5 bases. This receptor was taken from a woman aged 35 to 49 in good health. Here the chain combines TRBV19 and TRBJ1-1; TRBD1 matches 10 bases in the middle. Sample: blood. The CDR3 is CASLRGQGKTEAFF. The base sequence is TGTGCCAGTCTTCGGGGACAGGGGAAAACTGAAGCTTTCTTT. When the CDR3 is completed using the reference TRBV19 and TRBJ1-1 genes on either side, the full variable domain is DGGITQSPKYLFRKEGQNVTLSCEQNLNHDAMYWYRQDPGQGLRLIYYSQIVNDFQKGDIAEGYSVSREKKESFPLTVTSAQKNPTAFYLCASLRGQGKTEAFFGQGTRLTVV.